Listed below are T cell receptor beta chains from one sample, sequenced in a study of T cells in Graves' hyperthyroidism and ophthalmopathy. Via MiXCR, TCRdb re-called the multiplex PCR reads, giving one row per CDR3 protein. Of more than 450,000 distinct CDR3 sequences in the sample, around 15% were seen once. The specimen was blood. The source is a woman aged 40 to 50 with Graves' hyperthyroidism. Each CDR3 is given with its conserved first and last residue. A D gene is named only where the DNA matches it firmly. Clone size, where shown, is once, few, many, or a class for clones that have expanded.

>TRBV4-2|.|TRBD2|TRBJ2-7
TGTGCCACCGGGGGAGCGGGGAGTGTATACGAGCAGTACTTC
CATGGAGSVYEQYF
>TRBV29-1|many|TRBD1|TRBJ2-3
TGCAGCGCCCTTCGGACAGGGGGCATGGATACGCAGTATTTT
CSALRTGGMDTQYF
>TRBV7-6|few|TRBD2|TRBJ2-5
TGTGCCAGCAGCTCGCGATGGACTAGCGAATATCAAGAGACCCAGTACTTC
CASSSRWTSEYQETQYF
>TRBV2|few|.|TRBJ1-6
TGTGCCGGTTCACTCGGCAGAAATTCACCCCTCCACTTT
CAGSLGRNSPLHF
>TRBV27|.|.|TRBJ2-6
TGTGCCAGCAGTTGGGGACTCCATGATTATGGGGCCAACGTCCTGACTTTC
CASSWGLHDYGANVLTF
>TRBV3-1|.|.|TRBJ2-2
TGTGCCAGCAGCCATCGCGGACCGGAGGGGGAGCTGTTTTTT
CASSHRGPEGELFF
>TRBV5-1|few|.|TRBJ1-5
TGCGCCAGCAGCTTAAACGGATATAGCAATCAGCCCCAGCATTTT
CASSLNGYSNQPQHF
>TRBV20-1|few|TRBD1|TRBJ1-5
TGCAGTGCTCCGAAACAGGGGGGTAATCAGCCCCAGCATTTT
CSAPKQGGNQPQHF
>TRBV9|.|.|TRBJ2-1
TGTGCCAGCAGCGTAGAACAGGGCAGCTCCTACAATGAGCAGTTCTTC
CASSVEQGSSYNEQFF
>TRBV28|many|TRBD1|TRBJ1-1
TGTGCCAGCAGTTTAAAGGGGGCAGGGGCCCTGGCTTTCTTT
CASSLKGAGALAFF
>TRBV2|many|TRBD2|TRBJ2-2
TGTGCCAGCAGTCCGGGACTAGCGGGAAAAGTCACCGGGGAGCTGTTTTTT
CASSPGLAGKVTGELFF
>TRBV5-1|many|TRBD1|TRBJ1-1
TGCGCCAGCAGCGTTGGACAGGAGAACACTGAAGCTTTCTTT
CASSVGQENTEAFF
>TRBV28|many|TRBD1|TRBJ1-4
TGTGCCAGCACCGGATTAGGGACAGGGGGTGAAAAACTGTTTTTT
CASTGLGTGGEKLFF
>TRBV12-3/TRBV12-4|few|TRBD1|TRBJ1-5
TGTGCCAGCAGTTTGACAGGGGGCCTTGCTGATCAGCCCCAGCATTTT
CASSLTGGLADQPQHF
>TRBV3-1|.|.|TRBJ2-1
TGTGCCAGCAGCCAATCTGGACGGGAGCTTTTCTATGAGCAGTTCTTC
CASSQSGRELFYEQFF
>TRBV30|.|.|TRBJ2-7
TGTGCCTGGAGTCAGCGCTACGAGCAGTACTTC
CAWSQRYEQYF